This TCR beta chain originates from a study of T-cell memory formation after mild COVID-19. Study-level points and caveats: Day 15 to 85 contractors were CD4/CD8 balanced; later expanders leaned CD4+. Unconfirmed was the SARS-CoV-2 specificity of second-wave clones that peaked on day 37.

V lost 5 bases and J lost 0, with 10 bases in between. From germline, CDR1 is ENHRY and CDR2 SYGVKD. The CDR3 has 14 amino acids. For this clonotype: Its antigen is still unknown.

TCRdb analysed the 5' RACE reads with MiXCR anew, one entry per CDR3 protein. The table lists 280,000 or so distinct CDR3 sequences, approximately 8% of them singletons. Sequenced input: PBMCs or a T cell subset sorted from them (not recorded which). The V gene is TRBV10-3, the J gene TRBJ2-5; D is undetermined. The clonotype was recovered from a man aged 18 to 35 who had mild COVID-19 (a few samples of this study predate the infection). Cell type and time point are not known. CDR3 region: CAISQQRYQETQYF. In DNA form, the CDR3 reads TGTGCCATCAGTCAACAGCGATACCAAGAGACCCAGTACTTC.